The rows below give T cell receptor beta chains drawn from one sample of a study of a mutant IDH1 vaccine in newly diagnosed glioma. No antigen is known for these receptors. Method: immunoSEQ multiplex PCR; TCRdb's copy keeps in-frame clones and lacks some. The sample comprises approximately 61,000 clones, about 80% of which are singletons, and more than 5.5% rests with the top ten. This specimen was PBMCs, taken from a glioma patient whose treatment included an IDH1 peptide vaccine. The receptors here all came from a man in his forties or fifties with glioma. The CDR3 runs from the conserved cysteine through the conserved F or W. A D gene is named only where the DNA matches it firmly. Size tells how often a clone was seen (once, few, many) or the class of an expanded clone, and some rows leave it out.

D	V	length	J	size	DNA	CDR3
TRBD1	TRBV5-1	16	TRBJ2-7	.	TGCGCCAGCAGCTCGACCGGGACAGGGGCGTTGCACGAGCAGTACTTC	CASSSTGTGALHEQYF
TRBD1	TRBV10-1	17	TRBJ2-2	.	TGCGCCAGCAGTGAGTCAAGAGTGAGGGGGCTGGCCGGGGAGCTGTTTTTT	CASSESRVRGLAGELFF
TRBD1	TRBV6-5	14	TRBJ1-2	.	TGTGCCACCAAGAAGGGACAGACAATCTATGGCTACACCTTC	CATKKGQTIYGYTF
TRBD2	TRBV27	18	TRBJ2-1	.	TGTGCCAGCAGCCTATCCCCCCTTACTAGCGGGAGAGGGAATGAGCAGTTCTTC	CASSLSPLTSGRGNEQFF
.	TRBV6-5	15	TRBJ1-5	.	TGTGCCAGCAGTGCATCTACAGTTCACAATCAGCCCCAGCATTTT	CASSASTVHNQPQHF
TRBD2	TRBV5-1	16	TRBJ2-7	.	TGCGCCAGCAGCGGCCCTCTAGCGGGAGGGCCCTACGAGCAGTACTTC	CASSGPLAGGPYEQYF
.	TRBV30	12	TRBJ2-2	few	TGTGCCTCTACACTGAACACCGGGGAGCTGTTTTTT	CASTLNTGELFF
.	TRBV9	17	TRBJ2-3	.	TGTGCCAGCAGCGTATCTAGCCAGGATTACTTCACAGATACGCAGTATTTT	CASSVSSQDYFTDTQYF
.	TRBV11-2	14	TRBJ1-1	.	TGTGCCAGCAGCTTAGTGGCTGAGGCCACTGAAGCTTTCTTT	CASSLVAEATEAFF
.	TRBV6-6	12	TRBJ2-5	.	TGTGCCAGCAGTTACGGGGAAGAGACCCAGTACTTC	CASSYGEETQYF
.	TRBV7-9	11	TRBJ2-7	few	TGTGCCAGCAGCAGGGGGACCGAGCAGTACTTC	CASSRGTEQYF
TRBD1	TRBV18	18	TRBJ1-1	.	TGTGCCAGCTCACGGAGCCAGGTGGGACAGGGGTCTAACACTGAAGCTTTCTTT	CASSRSQVGQGSNTEAFF
.	TRBV2	17	TRBJ1-3	.	TGTGCCAGCAGTGACTGGGGCGGGGGACCCTCTGGAAACACCATATATTTT	CASSDWGGGPSGNTIYF
TRBD2	TRBV6-5	12	TRBJ2-5	.	TGTGCCAGTTGGACTAGCGGGAGTTGGGGGTACTTC	CASWTSGSWGYF
.	TRBV28	14	TRBJ1-1	.	TGTGCCAGCAGTCGCCCGGGCAGGAACACTGAAGCTTTCTTT	CASSRPGRNTEAFF
TRBD2	TRBV4-1	19	TRBJ2-3	.	TGCGCCAGCAGCCCCCGCGTGTCGGTAAGAGCGGGAGTTGCCGATACGCAGTATTTT	CASSPRVSVRAGVADTQYF
.	TRBV7-9	11	TRBJ2-3	once	TGTGCCAGCAGCGACCGAGATACGCAGTATTTT	CASSDRDTQYF
.	TRBV29-1	13	TRBJ1-1	.	TGCAGCGTTGTAGGCGGCCGCAACACTGAAGCTTTCTTT	CSVVGGRNTEAFF
.	TRBV19	13	TRBJ2-2	once	TGTGCCAGTAGACCGGTCCCTCGCGGGGAGCTGTTTTTT	CASRPVPRGELFF
TRBD2	TRBV6-5	11	TRBJ2-7	.	TGTGCCAGCAGTACTAGCGGAGAGCAGTACTTC	CASSTSGEQYF
.	TRBV5-1	14	TRBJ1-1	.	TGCGCCAGCACCAATCAGACGGGAAACAGGGAAGCTTTCTTT	CASTNQTGNREAFF
.	TRBV28	11	TRBJ1-2	.	TGTGCCAGCAGGAACAGCTATGGCTACACCTTC	CASRNSYGYTF
TRBD2	TRBV7-2	16	TRBJ2-1	.	TGTGCCAGCAGCCCGGAAACGCGGGGGGGCCTCAATGAGCAGTTCTTC	CASSPETRGGLNEQFF
TRBD2	TRBV19	18	TRBJ2-7	.	TGTGCCAGTAGTCCCCACGGGAGGGCCAAAGTCCCTTCCTACGAGCAGTACTTC	CASSPHGRAKVPSYEQYF
.	TRBV5-1	13	TRBJ2-3	many	TGCGCCAGCAGCCGCGGGGGCACAGATACGCAGTATTTT	CASSRGGTDTQYF
TRBD2	TRBV15	15	TRBJ2-7	.	TGTGCCACCAGCGGGAGACTAGCGGATTCGTACGAGCAGTACTTC	CATSGRLADSYEQYF
.	TRBV2	18	TRBJ1-2	.	TGTGCCAGCAGTGAAGATTCGGGGTTCAGGGGACCGGGGTATGGCTACACCTTC	CASSEDSGFRGPGYGYTF
.	TRBV7-9	14	TRBJ1-1	.	TGTGCCAGCAGCTTATCGTCCCAGGGGATTGAAGCTTTCTTT	CASSLSSQGIEAFF
TRBD2	TRBV6-6	16	TRBJ2-2	.	TGTGCCAGCAGTTTAAGGACTAGTACTAACACCGGGGAGCTGTTTTTT	CASSLRTSTNTGELFF
TRBD1	TRBV5-1	15	TRBJ2-2	.	TGCGCCAGCAGCTTGGGGACAGGTGCCTCCCGGGAGCTGTTTTTT	CASSLGTGASRELFF
.	TRBV14	14	TRBJ1-6	once	TGTGCCAGCAGCCAAGTCCCCGGAGGTTCACCCCTCCACTTT	CASSQVPGGSPLHF
TRBD2	TRBV5-5	17	TRBJ2-2	.	TGTGCCAGCAGCCCCCAACTAGCGGGTGCGAACACCGGGGAGCTGTTTTTT	CASSPQLAGANTGELFF
TRBD2	TRBV30	19	TRBJ2-5	.	TGTGCCTGGAGCTCAACCTCGACTAGCGGGGGGGCGATGGGAGAGACCCAGTACTTC	CAWSSTSTSGGAMGETQYF
.	TRBV2	13	TRBJ1-1	.	TGTGCCAGCAGTGGGGAGATGAACACTGAAGCTTTCTTT	CASSGEMNTEAFF
TRBD1	TRBV5-1	13	TRBJ2-7	.	TGCGCCAGCAGCAGCGGACAGGGTGGCGAGCAGTACTTC	CASSSGQGGEQYF
.	TRBV7-8	15	TRBJ2-7	.	TGTGCCAGCAGCCCCCCCAGAAGGGTCGCCTACGAGCAGTACTTC	CASSPPRRVAYEQYF
.	TRBV7-3	13	TRBJ2-3	.	TGTGCCAGCAGCTTAAAAAGGGGAGATACGCAGTATTTT	CASSLKRGDTQYF
.	TRBV10-3	14	TRBJ2-7	.	TGTGCCATCAGTGACGAGTGGGGATTCTACGAGCAGTACTTC	CAISDEWGFYEQYF
.	TRBV19	14	TRBJ2-7	.	TGTGCCAGTAGTATCCGGGTAGGGTCAGCCGAGCAGTACTTC	CASSIRVGSAEQYF
.	TRBV2	13	TRBJ2-5	.	TGTGCCGGCTTGACTACACGAGGAGAGACCCAGTACTTC	CAGLTTRGETQYF
.	TRBV7-9	13	TRBJ2-3	.	TGTGCCACACCACTAGGCCGCACAGATACGCAGTATTTT	CATPLGRTDTQYF
.	TRBV4-2	15	TRBJ1-3	.	TGTGCCAGCAGCCAAGAGAGGACGCTTGGAAACACCATATATTTT	CASSQERTLGNTIYF
.	TRBV7-9	12	TRBJ1-1	.	TGTGCCAGCAGCTTAGACAGCCCTGAAGCTTTCTTT	CASSLDSPEAFF
TRBD1	TRBV7-3	14	TRBJ2-2	.	TGTGCCAGCAGCCCACAGGGGATGGCCGGGGAGCTGTTTTTT	CASSPQGMAGELFF
TRBD2	TRBV2	16	TRBJ2-3	.	TGTGCCAGCAGTCTCGGGGGCGGGGGGGCTATAGATACGCAGTATTTT	CASSLGGGGAIDTQYF
.	TRBV20-1	11	TRBJ2-1	few	TGCAGTGCTAGAGCCGCGGGGACGCAGTTCTTC	CSARAAGTQFF
.	TRBV19	12	TRBJ1-2	.	TGTGCCAGTAGGGACAGTAGCTATGGCTACACCTTC	CASRDSSYGYTF
TRBD1	TRBV5-5	15	TRBJ2-7	.	TGTGCCAGCAGCTCGTCCGGGACAGGGGTATACGAGCAGTACTTC	CASSSSGTGVYEQYF
TRBD1	TRBV19	16	TRBJ1-4	.	TGTGCCAGTAGCGGCCCCCGCGGGACAGCCGCGGGGAAACTGTTTTTT	CASSGPRGTAAGKLFF
TRBD1	TRBV7-2	15	TRBJ1-6	once	TGTGCCAGCAGCACTGGACAGGGTCGGAATTCACCCCTCCACTTT	CASSTGQGRNSPLHF
.	TRBV29-1	14	TRBJ1-1	.	TGCAGCGTCCTGCGGGGGGGTAGGGGTACTGAAGCTTTCTTT	CSVLRGGRGTEAFF
.	TRBV7-9	13	TRBJ1-1	.	TGTGCCAGCAGCTTGGTATCGGGGACTGAAGCTTTCTTT	CASSLVSGTEAFF
.	TRBV25-1	14	TRBJ1-1	.	TGTGCCAGCAGTGAGGGCAGGGCTGGAGGTGAAGCTTTCTTT	CASSEGRAGGEAFF
.	TRBV10-2	17	TRBJ2-5	.	TGCGCCAGCAGTGAGTTTGCGGGACTGACAGTACGTGGGACCCAGTACTTC	CASSEFAGLTVRGTQYF
.	TRBV28	11	TRBJ2-3	.	TGTGCCAGCAGTTCACAGGGTGGACGGTATTTT	CASSSQGGRYF
.	TRBV9	14	TRBJ1-1	few	TGTGCCAGCAGCCCACGAACAGGGATGACTGAAGCTTTCTTT	CASSPRTGMTEAFF
.	TRBV7-9	18	TRBJ1-5	.	TGTGCCAGCAGCTTAGGGTCGTTTCAGGGATTAAAGAATCAGCCCCAGCATTTT	CASSLGSFQGLKNQPQHF
TRBD1	TRBV2	17	TRBJ2-6	.	TGTGCCAGCAGTAGTCCCGGGACAGGGACTGGGGCCAACGTCCTGACTTTC	CASSSPGTGTGANVLTF
TRBD1	TRBV30	12	TRBJ1-1	.	TGTGCCTGGTCCGACAGGGTCACTGAAGCTTTCTTT	CAWSDRVTEAFF
.	TRBV29-1	12	TRBJ2-7	.	TGCAGCGTTGAAAGCGGGCCCTACGAGCAGTACTTC	CSVESGPYEQYF